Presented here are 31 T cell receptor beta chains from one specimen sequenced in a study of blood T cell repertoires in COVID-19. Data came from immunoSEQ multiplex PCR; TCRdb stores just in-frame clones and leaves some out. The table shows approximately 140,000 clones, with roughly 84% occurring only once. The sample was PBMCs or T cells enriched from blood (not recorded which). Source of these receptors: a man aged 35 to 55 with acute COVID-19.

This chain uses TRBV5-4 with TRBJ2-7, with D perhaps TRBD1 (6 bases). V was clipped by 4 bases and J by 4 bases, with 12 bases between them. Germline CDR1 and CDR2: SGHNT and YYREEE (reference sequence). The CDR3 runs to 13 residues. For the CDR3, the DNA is TGTGCCAGCAGCGAGGGGGACGATTACGAGCAGTACTTC. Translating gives CASSEGDDYEQYF.

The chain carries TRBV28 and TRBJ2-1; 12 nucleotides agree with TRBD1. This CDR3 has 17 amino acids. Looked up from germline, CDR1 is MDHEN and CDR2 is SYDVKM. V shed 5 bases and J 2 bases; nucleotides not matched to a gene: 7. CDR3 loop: CASSPEGQGAPYNEQFF. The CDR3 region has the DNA TGTGCCAGCAGTCCAGAGGGACAGGGGGCCCCCTACAATGAGCAGTTCTTC.

The DNA for the CDR3 is TGCGCCAGCAGCCAAGATTTAGGGGAGGCAGGGACCCCAGCTAACTATGGCTACACCTTC. It is translated as CASSQDLGEAGTPANYGYTF. This chain links TRBV4-3 with TRBJ1-2, with D perhaps matching TRBD1 (5 bases). Germline V gene sequence: CDR1 LGHNA, CDR2 YSLEER. Trimming removed 0 bases from V and 0 bases from J, with 23 bases in between. The CDR3 covers 20 residues.

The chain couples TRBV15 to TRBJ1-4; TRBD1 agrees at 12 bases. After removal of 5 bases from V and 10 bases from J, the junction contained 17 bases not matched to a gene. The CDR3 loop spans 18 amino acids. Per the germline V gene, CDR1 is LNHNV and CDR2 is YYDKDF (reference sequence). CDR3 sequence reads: CATSLSGTGGLTTGKLFF. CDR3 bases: TGTGCCACCAGCTTGTCCGGGACAGGGGGCTTAACTACCGGAAAACTGTTTTTT.

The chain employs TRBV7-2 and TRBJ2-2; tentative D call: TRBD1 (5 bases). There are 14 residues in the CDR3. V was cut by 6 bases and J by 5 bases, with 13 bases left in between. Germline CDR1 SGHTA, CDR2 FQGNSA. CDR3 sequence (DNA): TGTGCCAGCAGGGGGCTGGTACGAACCGGGGAGCTGTTTTTT. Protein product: CASRGLVRTGELFF.

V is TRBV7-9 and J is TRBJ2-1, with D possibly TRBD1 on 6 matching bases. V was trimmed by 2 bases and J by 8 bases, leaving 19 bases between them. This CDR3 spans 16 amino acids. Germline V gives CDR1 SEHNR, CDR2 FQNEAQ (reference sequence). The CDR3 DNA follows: TGTGCCAGCAGCTTACAGGTTCGACAGGCGACGGATGAGCAGTTCTTC. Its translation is CASSLQVRQATDEQFF.

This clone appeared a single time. DNA for the CDR3: TGTGCCAGCTCACCCCCGTTCAATGTAGTCGACAGGGGGTATGGCTACACCTTC. Its translation: CASSPPFNVVDRGYGYTF. The chain carries TRBV18 and TRBJ1-2, with 9 bases identical to TRBD1. Germline trimming cut 3 bases from V and 5 bases from J; bases unmatched to any gene: 16. The CDR3 runs 18 residues. The germline V gene encodes CDR1 KGHSH and CDR2 LQKENI.

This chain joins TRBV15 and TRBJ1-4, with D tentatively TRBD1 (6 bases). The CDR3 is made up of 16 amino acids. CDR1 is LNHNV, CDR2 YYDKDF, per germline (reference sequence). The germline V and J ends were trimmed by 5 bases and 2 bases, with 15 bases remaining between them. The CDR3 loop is CATSGGRADTNEKLFF. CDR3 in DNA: TGTGCCACCAGCGGGGGCAGGGCAGATACTAATGAAAAACTGTTTTTT.

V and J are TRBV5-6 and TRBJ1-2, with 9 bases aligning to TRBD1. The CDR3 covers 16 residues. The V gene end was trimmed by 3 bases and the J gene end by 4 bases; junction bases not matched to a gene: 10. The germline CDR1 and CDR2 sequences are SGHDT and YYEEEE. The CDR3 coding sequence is TGTGCCAGCAGCTCTCGTCCCGGGACAGGGTTCTATGGCTACACCTTC. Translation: CASSSRPGTGFYGYTF. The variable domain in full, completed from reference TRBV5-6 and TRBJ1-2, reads DAGVTQSPTHLIKTRGQQVTLRCSPKSGHDTVSWYQQALGQGPQFIFQYYEEEERQRGNFPDRFSGHQFPNYSSELNVNALLLGDSALYLCASSSRPGTGFYGYTFGSGTRLTVV.

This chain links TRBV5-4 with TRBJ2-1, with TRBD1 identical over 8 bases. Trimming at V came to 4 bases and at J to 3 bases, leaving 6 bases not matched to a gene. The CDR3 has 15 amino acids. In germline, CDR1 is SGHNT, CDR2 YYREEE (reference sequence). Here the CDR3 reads CASSRGQDYYNEQFF. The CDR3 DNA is TGTGCCAGCAGCCGGGGACAGGACTACTACAATGAGCAGTTCTTC. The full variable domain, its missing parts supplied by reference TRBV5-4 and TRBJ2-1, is ETGVTQSPTHLIKTRGQQVTLRCSSQSGHNTVSWYQQALGQGPQFIFQYYREEENGRGNFPPRFSGLQFPNYSSELNVNALELDDSALYLCASSRGQDYYNEQFFGPGTRLTVL.

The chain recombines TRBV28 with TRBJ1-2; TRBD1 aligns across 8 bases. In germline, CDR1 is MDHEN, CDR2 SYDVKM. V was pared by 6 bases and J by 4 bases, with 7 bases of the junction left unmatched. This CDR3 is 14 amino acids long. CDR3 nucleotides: TGTGCCAGCAGAGCTTCAGGGGGCGGCTATGGCTACACCTTC. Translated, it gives CASRASGGGYGYTF.

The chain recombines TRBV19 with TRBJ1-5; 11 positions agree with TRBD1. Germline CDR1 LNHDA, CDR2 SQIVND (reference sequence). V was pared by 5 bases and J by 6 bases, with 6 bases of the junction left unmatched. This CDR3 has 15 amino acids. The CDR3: CASSSGQGDFQPQHF. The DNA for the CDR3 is TGTGCCAGTAGTTCGGGACAGGGGGACTTTCAGCCCCAGCATTTT.

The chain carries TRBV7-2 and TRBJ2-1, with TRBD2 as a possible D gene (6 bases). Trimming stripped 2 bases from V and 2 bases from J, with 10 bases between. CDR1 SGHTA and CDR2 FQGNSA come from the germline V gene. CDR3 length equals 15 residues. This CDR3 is CASSLTGGTYNEQFF. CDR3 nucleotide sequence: TGTGCCAGCAGCTTAACTGGGGGGACCTACAATGAGCAGTTCTTC.

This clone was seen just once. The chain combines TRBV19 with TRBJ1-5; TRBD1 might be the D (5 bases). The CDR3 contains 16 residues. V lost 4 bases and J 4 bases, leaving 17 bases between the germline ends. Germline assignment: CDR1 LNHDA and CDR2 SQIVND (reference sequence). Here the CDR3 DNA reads TGTGCCAGTAGTACGCCAAGAGACAGAAAAAATCAGCCCCAGCATTTT. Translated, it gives CASSTPRDRKNQPQHF.

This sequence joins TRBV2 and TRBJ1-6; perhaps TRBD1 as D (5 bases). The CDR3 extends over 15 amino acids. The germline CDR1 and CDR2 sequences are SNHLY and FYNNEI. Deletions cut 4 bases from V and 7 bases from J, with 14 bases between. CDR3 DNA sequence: TGTGCCAGCAGTGTTGCAGGGCCCTTCAATTCACCCCTCCACTTT. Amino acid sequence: CASSVAGPFNSPLHF.

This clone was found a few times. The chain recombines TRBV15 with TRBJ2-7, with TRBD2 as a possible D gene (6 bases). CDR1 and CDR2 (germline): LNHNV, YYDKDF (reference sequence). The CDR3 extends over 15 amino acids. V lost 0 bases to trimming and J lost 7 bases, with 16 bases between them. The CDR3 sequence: CATSRERVSEGEQYF. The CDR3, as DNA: TGTGCCACCAGCAGAGAGAGGGTGTCGGAGGGTGAGCAGTACTTC.

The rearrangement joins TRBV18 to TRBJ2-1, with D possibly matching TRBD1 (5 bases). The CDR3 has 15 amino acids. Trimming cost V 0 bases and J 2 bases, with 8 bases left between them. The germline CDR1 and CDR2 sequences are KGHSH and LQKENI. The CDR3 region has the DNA TGTGCCAGCTCACCACCTCAGGGCACCTACAATGAGCAGTTCTTC. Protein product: CASSPPQGTYNEQFF.

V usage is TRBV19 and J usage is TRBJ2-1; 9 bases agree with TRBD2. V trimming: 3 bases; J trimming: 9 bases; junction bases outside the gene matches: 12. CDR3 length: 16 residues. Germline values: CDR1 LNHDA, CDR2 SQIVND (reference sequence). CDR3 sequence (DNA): TGTGCCAGTAGTATTGGGAGCGGGAGGCTCCCAGCTGAGCAGTTCTTC. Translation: CASSIGSGRLPAEQFF. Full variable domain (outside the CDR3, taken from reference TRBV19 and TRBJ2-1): DGGITQSPKYLFRKEGQNVTLSCEQNLNHDAMYWYRQDPGQGLRLIYYSQIVNDFQKGDIAEGYSVSREKKESFPLTVTSAQKNPTAFYLCASSIGSGRLPAEQFFGPGTRLTVL.

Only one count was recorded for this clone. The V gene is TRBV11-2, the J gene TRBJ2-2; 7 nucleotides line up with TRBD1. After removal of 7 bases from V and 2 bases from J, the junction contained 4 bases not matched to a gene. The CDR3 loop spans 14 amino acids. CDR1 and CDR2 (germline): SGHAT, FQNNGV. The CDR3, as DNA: TGTGCCAGCACCGGGACAGCAAACACCGGGGAGCTGTTTTTT. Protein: CASTGTANTGELFF.

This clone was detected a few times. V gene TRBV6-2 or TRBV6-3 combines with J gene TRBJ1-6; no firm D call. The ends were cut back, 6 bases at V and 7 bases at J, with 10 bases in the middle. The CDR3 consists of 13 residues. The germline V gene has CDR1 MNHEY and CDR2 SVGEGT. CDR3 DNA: TGTGCCAGCAGCGGCAGGCCCAATTCACCCCTCCACTTT. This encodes CASSGRPNSPLHF.

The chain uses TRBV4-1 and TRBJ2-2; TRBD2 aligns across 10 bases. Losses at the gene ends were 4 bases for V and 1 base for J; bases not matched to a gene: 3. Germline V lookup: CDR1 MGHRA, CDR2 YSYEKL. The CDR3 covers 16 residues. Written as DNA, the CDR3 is TGCGCCAGCAGCCGCGGACTAGCGGAGAACACCGGGGAGCTGTTTTTT. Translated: CASSRGLAENTGELFF.

The CDR3 here is CASSELRGNNQPQHF. CDR3 sequence (DNA): TGTGCCAGTAGTGAACTTAGGGGCAACAATCAGCCCCAGCATTTT. This sequence joins TRBV19 and TRBJ1-5; perhaps TRBD1 as D (5 bases). Deletions cut 5 bases from V and 3 bases from J, with 14 bases between. Germline CDR1 reads LNHDA; CDR2 reads SQIVND (reference sequence). The CDR3 length is 15 residues.

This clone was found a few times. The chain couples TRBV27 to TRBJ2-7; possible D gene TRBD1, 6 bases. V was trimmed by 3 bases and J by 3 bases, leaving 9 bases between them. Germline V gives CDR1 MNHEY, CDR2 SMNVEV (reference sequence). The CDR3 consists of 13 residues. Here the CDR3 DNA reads TGTGCCAGCAGTTTGGGGGCTGGCTACGAGCAGTACTTC. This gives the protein CASSLGAGYEQYF.

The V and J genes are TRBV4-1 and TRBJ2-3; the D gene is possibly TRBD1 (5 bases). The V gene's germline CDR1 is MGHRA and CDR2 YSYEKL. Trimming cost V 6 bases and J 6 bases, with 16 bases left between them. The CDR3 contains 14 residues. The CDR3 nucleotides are TGCGCCAGCAGACTCGTTGTGGGGCCGGATACGCAGTATTTT. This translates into CASRLVVGPDTQYF.

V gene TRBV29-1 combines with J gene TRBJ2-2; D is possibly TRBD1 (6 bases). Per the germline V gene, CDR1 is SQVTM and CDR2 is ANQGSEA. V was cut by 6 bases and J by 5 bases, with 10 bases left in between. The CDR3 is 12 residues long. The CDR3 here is CSVVQGTGELFF. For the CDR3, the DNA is TGCAGCGTAGTCCAGGGGACCGGGGAGCTGTTTTTT.

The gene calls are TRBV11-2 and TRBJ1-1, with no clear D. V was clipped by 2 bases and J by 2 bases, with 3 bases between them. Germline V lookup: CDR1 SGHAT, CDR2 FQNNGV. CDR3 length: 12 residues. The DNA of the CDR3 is TGTGCCAGCAGCTTAACTAACACTGAAGCTTTCTTT. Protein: CASSLTNTEAFF. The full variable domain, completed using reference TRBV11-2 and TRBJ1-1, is EAGVAQSPRYKIIEKRQSVAFWCNPISGHATLYWYQQILGQGPKLLIQFQNNGVVDDSQLPKDRFSAERLKGVDSTLKIQPAKLEDSAVYLCASSLTNTEAFFGQGTRLTVV.

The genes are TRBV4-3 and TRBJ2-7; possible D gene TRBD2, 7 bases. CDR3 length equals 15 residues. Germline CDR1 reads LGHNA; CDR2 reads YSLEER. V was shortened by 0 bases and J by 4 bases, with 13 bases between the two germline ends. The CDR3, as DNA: TGCGCCAGCAGCCAAGACTGGACAGCGGGATACGAGCAGTACTTC. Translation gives CASSQDWTAGYEQYF.

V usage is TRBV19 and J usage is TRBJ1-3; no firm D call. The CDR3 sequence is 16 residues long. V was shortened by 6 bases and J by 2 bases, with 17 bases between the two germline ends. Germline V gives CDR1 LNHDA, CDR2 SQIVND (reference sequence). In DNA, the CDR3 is TGTGCCAGTAGCCCCGGCGAGACTACAACTGGAAACACCATATATTTT. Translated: CASSPGETTTGNTIYF.

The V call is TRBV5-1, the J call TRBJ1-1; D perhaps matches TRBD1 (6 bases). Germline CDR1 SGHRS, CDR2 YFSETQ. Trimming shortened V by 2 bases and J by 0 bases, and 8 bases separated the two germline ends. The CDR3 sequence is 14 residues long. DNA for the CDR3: TGCGCCAGCAGCTTTGGGGGCCTGAACACTGAAGCTTTCTTT. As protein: CASSFGGLNTEAFF.

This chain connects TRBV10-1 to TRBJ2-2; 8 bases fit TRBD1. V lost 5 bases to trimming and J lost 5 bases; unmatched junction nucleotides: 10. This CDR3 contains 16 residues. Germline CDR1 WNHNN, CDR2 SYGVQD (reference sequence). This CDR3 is CASSPGQGGPTGELFF. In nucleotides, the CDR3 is TGCGCCAGCAGTCCTGGACAGGGTGGGCCGACCGGGGAGCTGTTTTTT.

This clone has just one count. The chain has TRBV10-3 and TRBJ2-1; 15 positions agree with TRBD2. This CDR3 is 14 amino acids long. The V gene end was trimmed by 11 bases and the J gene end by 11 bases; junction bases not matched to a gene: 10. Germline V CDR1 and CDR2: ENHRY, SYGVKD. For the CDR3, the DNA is TGTGCCTTTAGTCGGACTAGCGGGAGGGGCCAGCAGTTCTTC. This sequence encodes CAFSRTSGRGQQFF.